The present T cell receptor (beta chain) was sequenced within a study of blood T cell repertoires in COVID-19. Background on the study: The study drew acute and convalescent COVID-19 samples from the United States, Italy and Spain. From T cells, B-cell-depleted T cells, or PBMCs came the material, which was cDNA or gDNA.

This clone has just one count. Deletions cut 2 bases from V and 3 bases from J, with 10 bases between. Germline V gene sequence: CDR1 SGHTA, CDR2 FQGTGA. CDR3 size: 14 residues. Study processing details: Amplification of reference gene primers provided the estimated nucleated cell counts. Measured with immunoSEQ multiplex PCR; TCRdb has only the in-frame clones, and not every one. V and J calls and clone size are those listed in that table; D and trimming were worked out from the DNA. This table holds some 150,000 clones, 80% to 90% found once. Sequenced material: peripheral blood. The receptor was isolated from a human donor with acute or convalescent COVID-19. The donor label of this sample is uncertain. V gene TRBV7-3 combines with J gene TRBJ1-1; D might be TRBD1 (5 bases). The CDR3, as DNA: TGTGCCAGCAGCTTACAGGGTAGGGACACTGAAGCTTTCTTT. It translates to CASSLQGRDTEAFF. Filled out from reference TRBV7-3 and TRBJ1-1, the complete variable domain reads GAGVSQTPSNKVTEKGKYVELRCDPISGHTALYWYRQSLGQGPEFLIYFQGTGAADDSGLPNDRFFAVRPEGSVSTLKIQRTERGDSAVYLCASSLQGRDTEAFFGQGTRLTVV.